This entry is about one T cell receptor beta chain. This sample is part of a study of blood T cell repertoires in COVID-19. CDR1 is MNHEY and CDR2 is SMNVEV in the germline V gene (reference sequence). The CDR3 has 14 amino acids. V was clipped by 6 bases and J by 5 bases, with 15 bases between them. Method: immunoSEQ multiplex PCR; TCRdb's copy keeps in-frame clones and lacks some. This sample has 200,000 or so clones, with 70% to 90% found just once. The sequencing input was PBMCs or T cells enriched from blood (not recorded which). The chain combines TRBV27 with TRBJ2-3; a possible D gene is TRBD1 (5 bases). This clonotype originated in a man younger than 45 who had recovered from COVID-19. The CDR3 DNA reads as TGTGCCAGCAGGTTCGGATCTAGGGGAGATACGCAGTATTTT. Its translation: CASRFGSRGDTQYF.